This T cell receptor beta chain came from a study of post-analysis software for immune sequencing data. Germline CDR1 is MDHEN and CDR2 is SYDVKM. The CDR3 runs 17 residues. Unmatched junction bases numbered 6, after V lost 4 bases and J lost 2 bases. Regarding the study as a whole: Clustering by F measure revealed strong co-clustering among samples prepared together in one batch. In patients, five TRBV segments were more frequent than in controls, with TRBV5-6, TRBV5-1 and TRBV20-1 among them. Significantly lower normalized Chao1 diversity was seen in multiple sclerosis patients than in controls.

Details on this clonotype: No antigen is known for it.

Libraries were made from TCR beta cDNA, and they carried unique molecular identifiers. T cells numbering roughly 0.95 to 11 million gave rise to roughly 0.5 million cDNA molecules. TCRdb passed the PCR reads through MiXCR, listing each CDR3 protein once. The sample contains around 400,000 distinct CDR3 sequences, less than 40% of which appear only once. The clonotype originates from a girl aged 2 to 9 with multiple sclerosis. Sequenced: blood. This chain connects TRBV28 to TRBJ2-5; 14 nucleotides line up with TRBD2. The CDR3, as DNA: TGTGCCAGCAGTTCGGGACTAGCGGGAGTGGTTCAAGAGACCCAGTACTTC. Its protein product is CASSSGLAGVVQETQYF.